This TCR beta chain was recovered during a study of OX40 agonist ivuxolimab in advanced cancers. Context from the whole study: Ivuxolimab, which targeted the costimulatory receptor OX40 (CD134), was an agonistic, fully human IgG2 monoclonal antibody. Of the roughly 51 patients in dose escalation, about 19 had hepatocellular carcinoma, approximately 15 had melanoma, 9 had renal cell carcinoma and 9 had head and neck cancer. The monotherapy dose-escalation portion (N of about 47 patients) of the phase I ivuxolimab trial is reported in the paper. In the dose-escalation cohort, roughly 82% of patients were male, and the mean age was 60 years with a range of roughly 20 to 80. The purpose of peripheral TCRbeta sequencing was to test whether ivuxolimab changed TCR sequence diversity and led to clonal T-cell expansion. Partial responses occurred in three dose-escalation patients, of whom one had hepatocellular carcinoma and two had cutaneous melanoma. Prior anti-PD-1, anti-PD-L1 or anti-CTLA-4 therapy was permitted, and checkpoint inhibitors had been received by about 44% of dose-escalation patients. Intravenous ivuxolimab was administered to patients every 2 weeks at six dose levels: 0.01, 0.1, 0.3, 1.5, 3 and 10 mg/kg.

The trial excluded patients who had a history of autoimmune disease or who were on systemic immunosuppression. Peripheral blood for TCR sequencing was drawn from every dose cohort at baseline, at cycle 4 day 1 and at cycle 7 day 1. The samples were taken from a phase I, first-in-human, multicenter, open-label dose-escalation trial of ivuxolimab. The trial enrolled adults with locally advanced or metastatic head and neck squamous cell, hepatocellular, melanoma or renal cell carcinoma. Before TCR sequencing, CD4+ T cells and CD8+ T cells were sorted from peripheral blood as separate populations. A word on this clone: No cognate antigen has been identified for it. No base-level quality is on record; no much larger clone is a single base apart.

To sequence the TCRbeta CDR3 region, genomic DNA was isolated from the sorted cells. The immunoSEQ Assay was used to sequence the TCRbeta CDR3 regions. Here the immuneACCESS table is served through TCRdb, limited to in-frame sequences with V and J called. Missing clones are a known gap in these copies; in checked studies unresolved V genes cover under half, and the rest lacks a known reason. The sample records roughly 60,000 clones, nearly 95% of which are singletons. The top ten hold approximately 25% of the sample. In the germline V gene, CDR1 corresponds to SGHRS and CDR2 to YFSETQ. Reading from cysteine to phenylalanine, the CDR3 counts 18 amino acids. Only CDR3 DNA is held: 54 bases, read in frame from base 1. Overall results and qualifications from the work: Clonal expansion of both CD4+ and CD8+ blood T cells was observed from baseline to week 6 at doses 0.1 to 3.0 mg/kg. Low levels of normalized T-cell clonal expansion were also seen in some nonresponding patients. After ivuxolimab, more expanded clones were found on average in CD8+ T cells than in CD4+ T cells. Which antigens the clonally expanded peripheral T cells were specific for was not determined. In the 0.1-3.0 mg/kg groups, partial responders were among the patients with the lowest normalized peripheral clonal expansion, particularly in CD8+ T cells.

This receptor was taken from an adult with an advanced solid tumor such as melanoma, head and neck, liver or kidney cancer. The specimen was CD4+ or CD8+ T cells sorted from blood, collected in a trial of the OX40 agonist ivuxolimab. The receptor chain draws on TRBV5-1 and TRBJ2-5; the D gene is perhaps TRBD2, on 5 matching bases. The J call may be wrong; the DNA end is better matched by TRBJ2-7. The sequenced DNA is TGCGCCAGCAGCTTTTGGGAGTCAGGACGGCTCTCCCCCTACGAGCAGTACTTC. The translation is CASSFWESGRLSPYEQYF.